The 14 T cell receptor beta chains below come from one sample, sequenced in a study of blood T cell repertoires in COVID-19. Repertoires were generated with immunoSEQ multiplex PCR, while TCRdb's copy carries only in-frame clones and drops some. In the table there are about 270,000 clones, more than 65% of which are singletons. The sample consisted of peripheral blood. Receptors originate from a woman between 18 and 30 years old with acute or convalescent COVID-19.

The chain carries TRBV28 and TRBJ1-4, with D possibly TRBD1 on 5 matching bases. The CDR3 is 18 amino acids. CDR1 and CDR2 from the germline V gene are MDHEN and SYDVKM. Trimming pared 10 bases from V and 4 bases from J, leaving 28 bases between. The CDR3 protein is CATRSWGRGGMDNEKLFF. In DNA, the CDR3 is TGTGCCACCAGGAGTTGGGGAAGGGGAGGTATGGATAATGAAAAACTGTTTTTT.

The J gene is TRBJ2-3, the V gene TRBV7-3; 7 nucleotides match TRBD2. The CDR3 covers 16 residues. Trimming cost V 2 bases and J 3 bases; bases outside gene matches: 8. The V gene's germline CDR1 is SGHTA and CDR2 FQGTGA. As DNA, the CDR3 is TGTGCCAGCAGCTTAGGTCTAGCGGAGCGAACAGATACGCAGTATTTT. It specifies CASSLGLAERTDTQYF. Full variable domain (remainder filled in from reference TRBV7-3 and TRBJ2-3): GAGVSQTPSNKVTEKGKYVELRCDPISGHTALYWYRQSLGQGPEFLIYFQGTGAADDSGLPNDRFFAVRPEGSVSTLKIQRTERGDSAVYLCASSLGLAERTDTQYFGPGTRLTVL.

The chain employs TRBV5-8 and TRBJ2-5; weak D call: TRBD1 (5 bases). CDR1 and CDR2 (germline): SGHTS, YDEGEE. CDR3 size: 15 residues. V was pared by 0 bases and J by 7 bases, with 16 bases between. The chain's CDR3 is CASSLGGPSVGTQYF. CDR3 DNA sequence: TGTGCCAGCAGCTTGGGGGGCCCTTCGGTGGGGACCCAGTACTTC.

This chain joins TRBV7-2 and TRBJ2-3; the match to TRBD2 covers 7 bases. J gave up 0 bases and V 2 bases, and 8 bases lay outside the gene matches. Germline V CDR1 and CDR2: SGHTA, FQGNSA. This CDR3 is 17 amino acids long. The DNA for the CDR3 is TGTGCCAGCAGCTTATCTAGCGGAGCTTATAGCACAGATACGCAGTATTTT. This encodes CASSLSSGAYSTDTQYF.

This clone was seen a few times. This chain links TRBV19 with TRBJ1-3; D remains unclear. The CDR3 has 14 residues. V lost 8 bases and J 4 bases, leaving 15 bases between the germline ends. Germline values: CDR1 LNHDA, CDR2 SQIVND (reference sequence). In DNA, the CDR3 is TGTGCCAGTGGGGAAAACAGCGGGGGAAACACCATATATTTT. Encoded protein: CASGENSGGNTIYF.

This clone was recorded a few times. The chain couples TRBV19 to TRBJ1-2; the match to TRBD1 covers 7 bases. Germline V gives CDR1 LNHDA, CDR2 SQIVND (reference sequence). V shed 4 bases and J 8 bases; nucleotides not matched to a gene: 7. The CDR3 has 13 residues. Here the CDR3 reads CASSRDSFGGYTF. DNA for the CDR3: TGTGCCAGTAGTAGGGACAGCTTCGGGGGCTACACCTTC.

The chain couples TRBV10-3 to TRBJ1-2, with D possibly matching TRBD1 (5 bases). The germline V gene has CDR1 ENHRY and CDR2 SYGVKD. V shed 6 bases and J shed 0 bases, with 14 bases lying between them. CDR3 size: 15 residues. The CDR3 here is CAISDNDRANYGYTF. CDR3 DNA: TGTGCCATCAGCGATAATGACAGAGCTAACTATGGCTACACCTTC.

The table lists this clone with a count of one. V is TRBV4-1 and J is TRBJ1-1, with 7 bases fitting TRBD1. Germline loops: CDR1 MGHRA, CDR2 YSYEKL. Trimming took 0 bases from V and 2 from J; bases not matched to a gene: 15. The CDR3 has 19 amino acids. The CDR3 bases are TGCGCCAGCAGCCAAGACCCAAGGCCGGGACAGCCGATAAACACTGAAGCTTTCTTT. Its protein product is CASSQDPRPGQPINTEAFF.

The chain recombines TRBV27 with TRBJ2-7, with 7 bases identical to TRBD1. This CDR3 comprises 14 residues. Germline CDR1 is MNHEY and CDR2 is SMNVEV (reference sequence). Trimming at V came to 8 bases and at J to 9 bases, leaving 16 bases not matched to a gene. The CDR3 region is CASGATGWAVRQYF. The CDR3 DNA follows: TGTGCCAGCGGGGCGACAGGGTGGGCTGTAAGGCAGTACTTC.

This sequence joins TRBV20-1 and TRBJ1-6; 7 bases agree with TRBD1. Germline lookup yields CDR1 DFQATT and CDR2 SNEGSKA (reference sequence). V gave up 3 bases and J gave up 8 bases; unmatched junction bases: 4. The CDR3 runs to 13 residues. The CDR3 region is CSASDRVDSPLHF. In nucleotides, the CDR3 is TGCAGTGCTAGTGACAGGGTGGATTCACCCCTCCACTTT.

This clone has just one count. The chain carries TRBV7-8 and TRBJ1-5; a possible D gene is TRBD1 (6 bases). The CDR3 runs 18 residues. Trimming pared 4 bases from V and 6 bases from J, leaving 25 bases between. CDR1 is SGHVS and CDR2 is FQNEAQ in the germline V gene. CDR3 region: CASSSMTSGGGLGQPQHF. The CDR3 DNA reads TGTGCCAGCAGCTCCATGACCAGTGGGGGGGGCCTAGGTCAGCCCCAGCATTTT.

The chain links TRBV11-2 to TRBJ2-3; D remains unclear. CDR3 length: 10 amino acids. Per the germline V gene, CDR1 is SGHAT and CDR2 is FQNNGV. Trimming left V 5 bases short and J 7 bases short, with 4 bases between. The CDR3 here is CASSINTQYF. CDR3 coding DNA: TGTGCCAGCAGCATCAATACGCAGTATTTT.

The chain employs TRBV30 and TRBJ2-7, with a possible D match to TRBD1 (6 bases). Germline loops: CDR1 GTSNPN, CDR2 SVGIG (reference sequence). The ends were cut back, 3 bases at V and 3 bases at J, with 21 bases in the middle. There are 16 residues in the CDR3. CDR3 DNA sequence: TGTGCCTGGAGACGAGCAGGGGCTGGGGGCTTCTACGAGCAGTACTTC. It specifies CAWRRAGAGGFYEQYF.

CDR3 residues: CASVLQGDNQPQHF. The DNA for the CDR3 is TGTGCCAGCGTACTCCAGGGTGACAATCAGCCCCAGCATTTT. The V call is TRBV6-6, the J call TRBJ1-5; perhaps TRBD1 as D (5 bases). V gave up 8 bases and J gave up 3 bases, with 14 bases separating them. Germline lookup yields CDR1 MNHNY and CDR2 SVGAGI (reference sequence). The CDR3 spans 14 residues.